This entry lists 28 T cell receptor beta chains sequenced from one sample in a study of shared clonotypes between healthy human individuals. TCRdb's table, derived via immunoSEQ multiplex PCR, lists solely in-frame clones and lacks some. The table lists 2 million or so clones, 95% of them singletons. The specimen sequenced was naive CD4+ T cells sorted from blood. Described subset: CD45RA+ positively selected. Source of these receptors: a man in his late teens or twenties in good health.

Regarding this clone: Just one base apart from a much larger clone, this may be a read error. The same CDR3 also results from other DNA sequences found in this sample. The chain employs TRBV7-2 and TRBJ2-5, with unresolved D. Germline-derived CDR1 and CDR2 are SGHTA and FQGNSA. This CDR3 has 11 residues. V dropped 6 bases and J dropped 1 base, with 3 bases sitting between them. CDR3 DNA sequence: TGTGCCAGCAGTCTCCAAGAGACCCAGTACTTC. Translating gives CASSLQETQYF.

The sample holds one count of this clone. DNA for the CDR3: TGTGCCAGCAGGGATAGGGGTAGGGCTTCTGAGACCCAGTACTTC. This gives the protein CASRDRGRASETQYF. This sequence joins TRBV7-9 and TRBJ2-5; tentative D call: TRBD1 (5 bases). With 6 bases removed from V and 5 bases from J, the gap between germline ends came to 19 bases. This CDR3 has 15 residues. Germline-derived CDR1 and CDR2 are SEHNR and FQNEAQ (reference sequence).

The chain joins TRBV5-4 to TRBJ2-7; 7 bases align to TRBD1. The V gene end was trimmed by 4 bases and the J gene end by 13 bases; junction bases not matched to a gene: 8. CDR3 size: 11 residues. Germline CDR1 reads SGHNT; CDR2 reads YYREEE (reference sequence). CDR3 DNA: TGTGCCAGCAGCCAAGGGACAGAACGATACTTC. Translated: CASSQGTERYF.

This clone was counted a single time. The CDR3 DNA is TGTGCCAGCAGCGTTGCCAATACACACGACGGAAGGGAAGCTTTCTTT. Its translation: CASSVANTHDGREAFF. The V and J genes are TRBV9 and TRBJ1-1; D gene unclear. This CDR3 contains 16 residues. Germline V gene lookup returns CDR1 SGDLS and CDR2 YYNGEE. Trimming took 2 bases from V and 8 from J, leaving 22 bases between them.

The V gene is TRBV6-5, the J gene TRBJ1-2; 7 positions match TRBD1. Germline V lookup: CDR1 MNHEY, CDR2 SVGAGI. The CDR3 sequence is 13 residues long. J lost 4 bases, V lost 8 bases, and 7 bases had no gene match. The CDR3 sequence is CASQGGRGYGYTF. The CDR3 region has the DNA TGTGCCAGCCAGGGGGGTAGAGGCTATGGCTACACCTTC.

The V gene is TRBV7-9, the J gene TRBJ2-7, with D uncertain. Germline assignment: CDR1 SEHNR and CDR2 FQNEAQ (reference sequence). CDR3 length: 12 amino acids. V gave up 7 bases and J gave up 3 bases, with 10 bases separating them. The CDR3 sequence is CASTSGGYEQYF. The CDR3 DNA sequence: TGTGCCAGCACGTCGGGTGGCTACGAGCAGTACTTC.

The rearrangement joins TRBV5-1 to TRBJ1-1, with a tentative D call TRBD1 (5 bases). Trimming stripped 0 bases from V and 5 bases from J, with 14 bases between. CDR3 length: 15 residues. Germline-derived CDR1 and CDR2 are SGHRS and YFSETQ. The chain's CDR3 is CASSLVVGLGTEAFF. The CDR3 DNA is TGCGCCAGCAGCTTGGTCGTGGGGCTGGGGACTGAAGCTTTCTTT.

A note on this clone: The same CDR3 can be traced to other DNA sequences in this sample. The chain is built from TRBV6-6 and TRBJ2-3; D may correspond to TRBD1 or TRBD2 (5 bases each). V lost 2 bases and J lost 2, with 8 bases in between. This CDR3 is 14 amino acids long. Germline values: CDR1 MNHNY, CDR2 SVGAGI (reference sequence). CDR3: CASSYPGTTDTQYF. DNA of the CDR3: TGTGCCAGCAGTTACCCAGGGACCACAGATACGCAGTATTTT.

V usage is TRBV5-1 and J usage is TRBJ2-1, with 11 bases lining up with TRBD2. The CDR3 consists of 15 residues. V dropped 4 bases and J dropped 4; count of bases not matched to a gene: 4. Per germline, CDR1 SGHRS and CDR2 YFSETQ. CDR3 bases: TGCGCCAGCAGCGCGACTAGCGGGGAATACAATGAGCAGTTCTTC. Encoded protein: CASSATSGEYNEQFF. Full variable domain (outside the CDR3, taken from reference TRBV5-1 and TRBJ2-1): KAGVTQTPRYLIKTRGQQVTLSCSPISGHRSVSWYQQTPGQGLQFLFEYFSETQRNKGNFPGRFSGRQFSNSRSEMNVSTLELGDSALYLCASSATSGEYNEQFFGPGTRLTVL.

With respect to this clone: The identical CDR3 is also encoded by other nucleotide sequences in the sample. The chain combines TRBV5-1 with TRBJ1-5; D is unclear. This CDR3 has 14 residues. Deletions cut 4 bases from V and 0 bases from J, with 8 bases between. Germline assignment: CDR1 SGHRS and CDR2 YFSETQ. The CDR3 region has the DNA TGCGCCAGCAGCCCTACAGATAGCAATCAGCCCCAGCATTTT. Amino acids: CASSPTDSNQPQHF.

This clone has ten or more counts. Other DNA sequences in the sample encode the same CDR3. J is TRBJ1-1 and V is TRBV30, with 7 nucleotides matching TRBD1. The CDR3 covers 13 residues. The ends lost 4 bases at V and 1 base at J; junction bases unmatched: 3. The germline gives CDR1 GTSNPN, CDR2 SVGIG (reference sequence). CDR3 region: CAWNGQANTEAFF. Written as DNA, the CDR3 is TGTGCCTGGAACGGACAGGCGAACACTGAAGCTTTCTTT.

This CDR3 reads CASSPLMTGPNTGELFF. The CDR3 DNA reads TGTGCCAGCTCACCTCTAATGACAGGACCCAACACCGGGGAGCTGTTTTTT. This chain connects TRBV18 to TRBJ2-2; possible D gene TRBD1, 6 bases. Germline assignment: CDR1 KGHSH and CDR2 LQKENI. V dropped 3 bases and J dropped 2 bases, with 16 bases sitting between them. This CDR3 contains 17 residues.

The rearrangement joins TRBV5-1 to TRBJ1-4; unclear D gene. CDR1 is SGHRS, CDR2 YFSETQ, per germline. The CDR3 is 17 residues long. With 5 bases removed from V and 3 bases from J, the gap between germline ends came to 20 bases. Here the CDR3 DNA reads TGCGCCAGCAGGCCGGTTCCGATGGACGGGTCTAATGAAAAACTGTTTTTT. Its protein is CASRPVPMDGSNEKLFF.

The chain has TRBV19 and TRBJ1-5; D not certain. Trimming shortened V by 9 bases and J by 7 bases, and 19 bases separated the two germline ends. Germline V gives CDR1 LNHDA, CDR2 SQIVND (reference sequence). The CDR3 totals 14 residues. Here the CDR3 reads CASNSPGVRQPQHF. The CDR3 nucleotides read TGTGCCAGCAACAGTCCGGGTGTAAGACAGCCCCAGCATTTT.

V is TRBV19 and J is TRBJ1-5; no clear D. There are 14 residues in the CDR3. V was trimmed by 2 bases and J by 5 bases, leaving 10 bases between them. Germline V gives CDR1 LNHDA, CDR2 SQIVND (reference sequence). CDR3 bases: TGTGCCAGTAGTATATTTATAGGGTATCAGCCCCAGCATTTT. Translation gives CASSIFIGYQPQHF.

This chain joins TRBV6-1 and TRBJ1-2; D is uncertain. Per germline, CDR1 MNHNS and CDR2 SASEGT. The CDR3 consists of 15 residues. Trimming cost V 0 bases and J 4 bases, with 12 bases left between them. Here the CDR3 DNA reads TGTGCCAGCAGTGAAGCGCCCCAGACTGCCTATGGCTACACCTTC. This encodes CASSEAPQTAYGYTF.

The chain joins TRBV30 to TRBJ2-1; D might be TRBD2 (5 bases). V lost 7 bases and J 4 bases, leaving 8 bases between the germline ends. The CDR3 covers 11 residues. Germline V gene lookup returns CDR1 GTSNPN and CDR2 SVGIG (reference sequence). CDR3 protein: CASGEYNEQFF. The CDR3 DNA reads TGTGCCTCCGGGGAATACAATGAGCAGTTCTTC.

V and J are TRBV30 and TRBJ1-3, with 8 bases that match TRBD1. V lost 2 bases to trimming and J lost 3 bases; unmatched junction nucleotides: 15. CDR3 length equals 18 residues. Germline values: CDR1 GTSNPN, CDR2 SVGIG (reference sequence). The CDR3 coding sequence is TGTGCCTGGAGTTTTAATTTAGCTGGCAGGGGGCTTGGAAACACCATATATTTT. This translates into CAWSFNLAGRGLGNTIYF.

This chain joins TRBV18 and TRBJ1-2; tentative D call: TRBD1 (5 bases). There are 15 residues in the CDR3. The germline V gene encodes CDR1 KGHSH and CDR2 LQKENI. Trimming took off 3 bases at V and 4 bases at J, with 15 bases between the two ends. CDR3 amino acids: CASSPPGSIPYGYTF. Here the CDR3 DNA reads TGTGCCAGCTCACCTCCAGGGAGCATCCCCTATGGCTACACCTTC.

This clone has just a few counts. This rearrangement joins TRBV25-1 to TRBJ1-5; no reliable D call. Per germline, CDR1 MGHDK and CDR2 SYGVNS. The V gene lost 3 bases and the J gene lost 7 bases, with 7 bases spanning the gap. The CDR3 has 12 amino acids. The CDR3 loop reads CASSDGSQPQHF. The CDR3 region has the DNA TGTGCCAGCAGTGACGGGTCCCAGCCCCAGCATTTT.

V and J are TRBV9 and TRBJ1-2; D possibly corresponds to TRBD1 (5 bases). This CDR3 has 15 residues. V was clipped by 0 bases and J by 7 bases, with 16 bases between them. CDR1 and CDR2 (germline): SGDLS, YYNGEE. This CDR3 reads CASSVGRGSTLGYTF. CDR3 DNA sequence: TGTGCCAGCAGCGTAGGTCGGGGCAGCACCCTTGGCTACACCTTC.

Concerning this clone: This may stem from a read error, because a much larger clone lies one nucleotide away. This rearrangement joins TRBV10-2 to TRBJ1-1; TRBD1 matches at 8 bases. CDR1 WSHSY and CDR2 SAAADI come from the germline V gene. The ends lost 11 bases at V and 6 bases at J; junction bases unmatched: 8. The CDR3 sequence is 12 residues long. CDR3 nucleotides: TGCGCCGCCACAGGGGGTAGGGCTGAAGCTTTCTTT. Protein product: CAATGGRAEAFF.

This sequence joins TRBV12-5 and TRBJ1-6; 10 nucleotides line up with TRBD1. The junction had 5 bases not matched to a gene; V was cut back by 1 base and J by 8 bases. This CDR3 region has 16 residues. Germline V lookup: CDR1 LGHNT, CDR2 FRNRAP. The CDR3 is CASGLAPGTGDSPLHF. In DNA, the CDR3 is TGTGCTAGTGGTTTGGCCCCCGGGACAGGGGATTCACCCCTCCACTTT.

This chain joins TRBV6-5 and TRBJ2-1, with 11 bases fitting TRBD1. The CDR3 has 15 residues. J lost 2 bases, V lost 7 bases, and 4 bases had no gene match. The germline V gene encodes CDR1 MNHEY and CDR2 SVGAGI. The CDR3 DNA follows: TGTGCCAGCACTGGGACAGGGGGGCCCTACAATGAGCAGTTCTTC. Its protein is CASTGTGGPYNEQFF.

This chain uses TRBV9 with TRBJ2-7, with 10 bases fitting TRBD2. Germline loops: CDR1 SGDLS, CDR2 YYNGEE. V trimming: 4 bases; J trimming: 3 bases; junction bases outside the gene matches: 10. The CDR3 has 16 amino acids. The CDR3 is CASSPASGGDYYEQYF. CDR3 bases: TGTGCCAGCAGCCCGGCTAGCGGGGGAGACTACTACGAGCAGTACTTC.

The chain recombines TRBV5-1 with TRBJ2-2; weak D call: TRBD2 (6 bases). The germline V and J ends were trimmed by 4 bases and 0 bases, with 10 bases remaining between them. The CDR3 covers 15 residues. Germline CDR1 is SGHRS and CDR2 is YFSETQ. The DNA for the CDR3 is TGCGCCAGCAGCCCCAGGGAGGCGAACACCGGGGAGCTGTTTTTT. Its translation is CASSPREANTGELFF.

This chain connects TRBV7-2 to TRBJ2-7; 11 bases match TRBD2. The CDR3 loop spans 16 amino acids. Looked up from germline, CDR1 is SGHTA and CDR2 is FQGNSA. The V and J ends lost 3 bases and 1 base, in that order; junction bases with no gene match: 5. The CDR3 region has the DNA TGTGCCAGCAGCTTCGATAGCGGGAGGGGTTCCTACGAGCAGTACTTC. Amino acids: CASSFDSGRGSYEQYF. Together with reference TRBV7-2 and TRBJ2-7, the CDR3 gives the full variable domain: GAGVSQSPSNKVTEKGKDVELRCDPISGHTALYWYRQSLGQGLEFLIYFQGNSAPDKSGLPSDRFSAERTGGSVSTLTIQRTQQEDSAVYLCASSFDSGRGSYEQYFGPGTRLTVT.

The chain carries TRBV30 and TRBJ2-7; 8 positions agree with TRBD1. CDR1 is GTSNPN and CDR2 is SVGIG in the germline V gene (reference sequence). The trim removed 2 bases at V and 5 bases at J, leaving 8 bases unmatched. CDR3 length equals 14 residues. Here the CDR3 reads CAWSPQDRANEQYF. As DNA, the CDR3 is TGTGCCTGGAGTCCACAGGACAGGGCGAACGAGCAGTACTTC.